These 5 T cell receptor beta chains came from one sample sequenced in a study of T cell responses to AZD1222 COVID-19 vaccine. Assay: immunoSEQ multiplex PCR; the TCRdb copy retains only in-frame clones and omits some. This table has about 85,000 clones, 85% appearing once. This sample comprised peripheral blood, obtained 28 days after the second AZD1222 dose. These receptors came from an adult who received the AZD1222 COVID-19 vaccine.

J is TRBJ2-1 and V is TRBV9; D remains ambiguous. Germline V lookup: CDR1 SGDLS, CDR2 YYNGEE. This CDR3 region has 12 residues. Between the trimmed V and J ends, which lost 4 bases and 6 bases, there was a span of 8 bases. The CDR3 reads CASSLSLNEQFF. Written as DNA, the CDR3 is TGTGCCAGCAGCCTCAGCCTCAATGAGCAGTTCTTC. Full variable domain (outside the CDR3, taken from reference TRBV9 and TRBJ2-1): DSGVTQTPKHLITATGQRVTLRCSPRSGDLSVYWYQQSLDQGLQFLIQYYNGEERAKGNILERFSAQQFPDLHSELNLSSLELGDSALYFCASSLSLNEQFFGPGTRLTVL.

The CDR3: CASRGTNYGYTF. The CDR3 DNA sequence: TGTGCCAGCAGGGGAACTAACTATGGCTACACCTTC. The genes are TRBV2 and TRBJ1-2; D is uncertain. V shed 6 bases and J shed 0 bases, with 5 bases lying between them. Germline V lookup: CDR1 SNHLY, CDR2 FYNNEI. The CDR3 covers 12 residues.

The chain employs TRBV4-3 and TRBJ1-2; D gene ambiguous. Germline values: CDR1 LGHNA, CDR2 YSLEER. V lost 0 bases and J lost 3, with 11 bases in between. CDR3 length: 15 amino acids. For the CDR3, the DNA is TGCGCCAGCAGCCAAGATTCGTCAGAATACTATGGCTACACCTTC. It encodes CASSQDSSEYYGYTF.

In its sample, this clone was seen a few times. The CDR3 bases are TGTGCCAGCAGTTTAGAACTGAGGATAACTAGCACAGATACGCAGTATTTT. As protein: CASSLELRITSTDTQYF. The genes are TRBV28 and TRBJ2-3; D not resolved. Germline values: CDR1 MDHEN, CDR2 SYDVKM. CDR3 size: 17 residues. V lost 2 bases and J 0 bases, leaving 15 bases between the germline ends.

The chain combines TRBV9 with TRBJ2-3, with TRBD1 as a possible D gene (6 bases). Trimming left V 3 bases short and J 3 bases short, with 14 bases between. The CDR3 covers 15 residues. The germline V gene has CDR1 SGDLS and CDR2 YYNGEE. The DNA of the CDR3 is TGTGCCAGCAGCGCTCGGACAGCACAAACAGATACGCAGTATTTT. It is translated as CASSARTAQTDTQYF.